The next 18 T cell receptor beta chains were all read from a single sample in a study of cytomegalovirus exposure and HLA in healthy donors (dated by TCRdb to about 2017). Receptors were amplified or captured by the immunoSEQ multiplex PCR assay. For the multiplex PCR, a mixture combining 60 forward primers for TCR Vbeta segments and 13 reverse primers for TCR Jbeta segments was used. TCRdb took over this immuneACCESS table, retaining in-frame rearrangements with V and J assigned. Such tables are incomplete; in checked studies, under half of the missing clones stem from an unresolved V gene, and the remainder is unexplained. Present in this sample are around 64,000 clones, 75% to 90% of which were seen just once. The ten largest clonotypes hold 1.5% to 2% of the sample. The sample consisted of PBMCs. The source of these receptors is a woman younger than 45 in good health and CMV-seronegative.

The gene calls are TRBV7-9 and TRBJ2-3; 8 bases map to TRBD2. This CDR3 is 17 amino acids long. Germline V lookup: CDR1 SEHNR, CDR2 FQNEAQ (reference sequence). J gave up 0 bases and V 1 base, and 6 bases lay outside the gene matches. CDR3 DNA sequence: TGTGCCAGCAGCTTAGGCCCTGGCGGGAGGAGCACAGATACGCAGTATTTT. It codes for CASSLGPGGRSTDTQYF.

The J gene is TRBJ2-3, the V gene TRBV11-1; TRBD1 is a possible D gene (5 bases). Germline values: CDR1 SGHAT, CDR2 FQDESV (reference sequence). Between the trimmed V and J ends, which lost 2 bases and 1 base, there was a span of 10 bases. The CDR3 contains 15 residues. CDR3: CASSLTRARTDTQYF. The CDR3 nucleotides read TGTGCCAGCAGCTTAACCAGGGCCCGCACAGATACGCAGTATTTT. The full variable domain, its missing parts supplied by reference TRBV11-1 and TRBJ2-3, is EAEVAQSPRYKITEKSQAVAFWCDPISGHATLYWYRQILGQGPELLVQFQDESVVDDSQLPKDRFSAERLKGVDSTLKIQPAELGDSAMYLCASSLTRARTDTQYFGPGTRLTVL.

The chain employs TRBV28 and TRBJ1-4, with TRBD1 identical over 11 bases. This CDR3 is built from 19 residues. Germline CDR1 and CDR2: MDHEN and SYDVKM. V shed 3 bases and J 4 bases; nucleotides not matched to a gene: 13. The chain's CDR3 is CASSFPRTGGIADNEKLFF. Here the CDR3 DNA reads TGTGCCAGCAGTTTTCCGCGGACAGGGGGCATTGCAGATAATGAAAAACTGTTTTTT.

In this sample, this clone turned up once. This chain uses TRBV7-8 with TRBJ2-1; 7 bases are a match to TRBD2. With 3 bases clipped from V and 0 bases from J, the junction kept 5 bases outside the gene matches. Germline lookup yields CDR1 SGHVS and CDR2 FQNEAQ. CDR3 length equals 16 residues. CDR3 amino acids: CASSFGGGSSYNEQFF. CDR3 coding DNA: TGTGCCAGCAGCTTCGGAGGCGGGAGCTCCTACAATGAGCAGTTCTTC.

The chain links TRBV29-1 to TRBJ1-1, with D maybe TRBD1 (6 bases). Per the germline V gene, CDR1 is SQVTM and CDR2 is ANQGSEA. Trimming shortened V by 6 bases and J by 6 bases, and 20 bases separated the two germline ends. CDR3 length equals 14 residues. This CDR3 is CSVVSRDMSPEAFF. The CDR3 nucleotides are TGCAGCGTCGTGTCCCGGGACATGTCTCCTGAAGCTTTCTTT.

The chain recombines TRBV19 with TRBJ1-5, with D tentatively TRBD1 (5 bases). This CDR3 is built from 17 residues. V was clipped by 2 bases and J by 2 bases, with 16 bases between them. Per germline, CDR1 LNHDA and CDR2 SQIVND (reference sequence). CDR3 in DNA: TGTGCCAGTAGTATATGGGTCAGTTTAGGGGGCAATCAGCCCCAGCATTTT. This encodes CASSIWVSLGGNQPQHF.

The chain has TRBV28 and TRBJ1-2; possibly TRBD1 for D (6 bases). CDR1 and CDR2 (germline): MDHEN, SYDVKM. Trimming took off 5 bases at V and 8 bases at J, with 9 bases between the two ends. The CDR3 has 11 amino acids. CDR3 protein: CASSGTSGYTF. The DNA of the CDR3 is TGTGCCAGCAGTGGGACATCCGGCTACACCTTC.

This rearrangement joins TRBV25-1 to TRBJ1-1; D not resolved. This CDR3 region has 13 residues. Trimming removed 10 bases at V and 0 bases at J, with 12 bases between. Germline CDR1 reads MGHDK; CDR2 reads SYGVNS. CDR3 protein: CATMGYMNTEAFF. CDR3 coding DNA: TGTGCCACCATGGGCTACATGAACACTGAAGCTTTCTTT. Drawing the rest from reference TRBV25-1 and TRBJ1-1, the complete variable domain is EADIYQTPRYLVIGTGKKITLECSQTMGHDKMYWYQQDPGMELHLIHYSYGVNSTEKGDLSSESTVSRIRTEHFPLTLESARPSHTSQYLCATMGYMNTEAFFGQGTRLTVV.

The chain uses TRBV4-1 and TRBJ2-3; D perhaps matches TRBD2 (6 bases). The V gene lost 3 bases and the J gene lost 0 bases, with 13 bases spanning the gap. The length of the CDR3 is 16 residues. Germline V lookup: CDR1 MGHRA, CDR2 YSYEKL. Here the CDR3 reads CASSHLGRTSTDTQYF. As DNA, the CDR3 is TGCGCCAGCAGCCACTTGGGGAGGACCAGCACAGATACGCAGTATTTT.

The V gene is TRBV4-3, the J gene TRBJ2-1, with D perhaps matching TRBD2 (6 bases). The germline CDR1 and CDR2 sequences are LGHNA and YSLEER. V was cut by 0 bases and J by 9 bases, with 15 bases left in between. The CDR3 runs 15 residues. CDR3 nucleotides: TGCGCCAGCAGCCAAGATGGGCGGCGGGATGCTGAGCAGTTCTTC. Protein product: CASSQDGRRDAEQFF.

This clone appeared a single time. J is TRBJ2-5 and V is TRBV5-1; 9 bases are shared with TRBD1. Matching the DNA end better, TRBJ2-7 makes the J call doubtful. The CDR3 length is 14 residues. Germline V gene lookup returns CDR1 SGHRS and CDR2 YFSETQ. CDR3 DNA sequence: TGCGCCAGCAGCTTAGGACAGGGGAGCTACGAGCAGTACTTC. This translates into CASSLGQGSYEQYF.

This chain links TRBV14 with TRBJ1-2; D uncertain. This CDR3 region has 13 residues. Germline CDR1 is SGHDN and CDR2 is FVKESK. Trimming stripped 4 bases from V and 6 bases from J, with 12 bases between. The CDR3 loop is CASSPRAGDGYTF. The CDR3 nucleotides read TGTGCCAGCAGCCCGAGGGCCGGGGATGGCTACACCTTC.

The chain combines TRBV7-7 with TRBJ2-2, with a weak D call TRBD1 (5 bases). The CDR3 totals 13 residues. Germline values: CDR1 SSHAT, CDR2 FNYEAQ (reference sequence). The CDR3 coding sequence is TGTGCTAGCCTCCCAGGGATCACCGGGGAGCTGTTTTTT. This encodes CASLPGITGELFF.

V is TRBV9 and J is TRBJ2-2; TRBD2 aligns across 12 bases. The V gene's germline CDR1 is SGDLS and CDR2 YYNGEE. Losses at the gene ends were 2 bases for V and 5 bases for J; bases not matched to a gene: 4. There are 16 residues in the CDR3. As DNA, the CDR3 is TGTGCCAGCAGCGTCCTAGCGGGAGGGGGTACCGGGGAGCTGTTTTTT. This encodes CASSVLAGGGTGELFF.

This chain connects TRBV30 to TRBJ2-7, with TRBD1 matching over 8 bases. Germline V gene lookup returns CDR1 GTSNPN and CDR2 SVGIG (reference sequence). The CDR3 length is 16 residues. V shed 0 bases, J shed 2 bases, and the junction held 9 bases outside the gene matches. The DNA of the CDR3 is TGTGCCTGGAGTGTACGCGGGGCAGGGGGCGCCTACGAGCAGTACTTC. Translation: CAWSVRGAGGAYEQYF.

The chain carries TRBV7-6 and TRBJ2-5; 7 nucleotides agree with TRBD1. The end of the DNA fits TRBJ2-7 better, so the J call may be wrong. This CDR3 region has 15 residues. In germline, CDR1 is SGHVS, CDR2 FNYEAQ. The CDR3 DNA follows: TGTGCCAGCAGCCCTGACAGGGTGAGCTCCTACGAGCAGTACTTC. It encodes CASSPDRVSSYEQYF.

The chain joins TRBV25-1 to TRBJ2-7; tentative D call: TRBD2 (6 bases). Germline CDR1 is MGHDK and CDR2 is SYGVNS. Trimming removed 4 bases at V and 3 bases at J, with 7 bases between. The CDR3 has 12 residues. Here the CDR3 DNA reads TGTGCCAGCAGTGGGGGGGACTACGAGCAGTACTTC. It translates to CASSGGDYEQYF.

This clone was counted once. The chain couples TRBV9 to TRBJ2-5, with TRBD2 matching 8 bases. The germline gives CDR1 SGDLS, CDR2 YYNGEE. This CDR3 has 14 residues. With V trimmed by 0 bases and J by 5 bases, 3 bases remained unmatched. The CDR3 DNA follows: TGTGCCAGCAGCGTAGCGGGGGGGACGGAGACCCAGTACTTC. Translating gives CASSVAGGTETQYF. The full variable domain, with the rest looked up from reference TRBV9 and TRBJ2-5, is DSGVTQTPKHLITATGQRVTLRCSPRSGDLSVYWYQQSLDQGLQFLIQYYNGEERAKGNILERFSAQQFPDLHSELNLSSLELGDSALYFCASSVAGGTETQYFGPGTRLLVL.